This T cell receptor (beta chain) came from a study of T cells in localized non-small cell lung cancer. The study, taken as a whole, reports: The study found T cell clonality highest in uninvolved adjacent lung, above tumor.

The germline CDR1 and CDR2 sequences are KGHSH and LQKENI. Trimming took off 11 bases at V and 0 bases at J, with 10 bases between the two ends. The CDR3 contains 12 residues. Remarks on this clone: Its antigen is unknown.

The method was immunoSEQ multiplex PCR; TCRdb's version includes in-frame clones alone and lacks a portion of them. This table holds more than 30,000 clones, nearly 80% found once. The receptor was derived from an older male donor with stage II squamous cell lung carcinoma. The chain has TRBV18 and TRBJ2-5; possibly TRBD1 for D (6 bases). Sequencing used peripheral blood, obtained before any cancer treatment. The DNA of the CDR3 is TGTGCCTCCCGGACAGACCAAGAGACCCAGTACTTC. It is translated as CASRTDQETQYF.